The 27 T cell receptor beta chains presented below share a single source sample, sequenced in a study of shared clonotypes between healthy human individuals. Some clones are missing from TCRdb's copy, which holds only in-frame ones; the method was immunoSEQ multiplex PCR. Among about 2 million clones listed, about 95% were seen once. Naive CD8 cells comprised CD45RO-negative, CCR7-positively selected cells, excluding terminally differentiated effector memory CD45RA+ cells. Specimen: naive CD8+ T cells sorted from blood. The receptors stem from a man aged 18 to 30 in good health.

The CDR3 reads CASSQWVDSTGELFF. The CDR3 DNA sequence: TGCGCCAGCAGCCAATGGGTGGATTCCACCGGGGAGCTGTTTTTT. The chain couples TRBV4-3 to TRBJ2-2; the D is unclear. The germline V and J ends were trimmed by 2 bases and 4 bases, with 11 bases remaining between them. CDR3 length: 15 amino acids. Germline V gene sequence: CDR1 LGHNA, CDR2 YSLEER.

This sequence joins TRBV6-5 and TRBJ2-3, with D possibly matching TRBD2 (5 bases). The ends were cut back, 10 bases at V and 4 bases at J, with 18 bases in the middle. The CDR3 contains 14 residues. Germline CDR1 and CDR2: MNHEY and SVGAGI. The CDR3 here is CATGVVGESDTQYF. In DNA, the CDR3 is TGTGCCACCGGGGTAGTGGGAGAGTCAGATACGCAGTATTTT.

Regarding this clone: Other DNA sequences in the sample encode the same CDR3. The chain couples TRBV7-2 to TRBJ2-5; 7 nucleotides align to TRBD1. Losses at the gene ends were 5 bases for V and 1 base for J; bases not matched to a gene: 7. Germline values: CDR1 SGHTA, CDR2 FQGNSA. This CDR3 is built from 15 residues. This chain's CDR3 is CASSPGTAPQETQYF. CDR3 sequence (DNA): TGTGCCAGCAGCCCAGGGACAGCTCCCCAAGAGACCCAGTACTTC.

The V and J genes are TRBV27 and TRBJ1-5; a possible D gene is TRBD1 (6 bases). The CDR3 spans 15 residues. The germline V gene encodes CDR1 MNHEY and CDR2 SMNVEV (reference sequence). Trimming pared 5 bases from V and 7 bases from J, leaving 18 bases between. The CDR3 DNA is TGTGCCAGCAGTAATCAGGGGTTGAGAAGCCAGCCCCAGCATTTT. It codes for CASSNQGLRSQPQHF.

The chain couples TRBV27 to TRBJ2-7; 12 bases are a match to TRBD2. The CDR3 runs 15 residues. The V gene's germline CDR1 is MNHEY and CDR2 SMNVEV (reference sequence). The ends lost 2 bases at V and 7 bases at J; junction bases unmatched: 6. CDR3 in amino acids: CASSLIALAGGEQYF. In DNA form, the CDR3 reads TGTGCCAGCAGTTTAATTGCACTAGCGGGAGGTGAGCAGTACTTC.

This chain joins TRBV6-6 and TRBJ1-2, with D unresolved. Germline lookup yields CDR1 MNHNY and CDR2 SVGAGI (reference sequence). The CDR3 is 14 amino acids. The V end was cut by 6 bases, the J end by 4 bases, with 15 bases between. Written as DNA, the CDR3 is TGTGCCAGCAGCCCCGTGGAGGGTGCCTATGGCTACACCTTC. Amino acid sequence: CASSPVEGAYGYTF.

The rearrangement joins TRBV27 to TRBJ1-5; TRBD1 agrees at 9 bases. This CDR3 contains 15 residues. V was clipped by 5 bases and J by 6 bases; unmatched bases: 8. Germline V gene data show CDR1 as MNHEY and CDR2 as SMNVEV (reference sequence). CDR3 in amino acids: CASSPWTGEGQPQHF. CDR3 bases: TGTGCCAGCAGTCCCTGGACAGGGGAGGGTCAGCCCCAGCATTTT.

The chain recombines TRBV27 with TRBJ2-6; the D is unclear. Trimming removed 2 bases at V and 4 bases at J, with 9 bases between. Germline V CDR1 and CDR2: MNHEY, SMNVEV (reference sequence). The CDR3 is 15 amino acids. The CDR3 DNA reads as TGTGCCAGCAGTTTAGTCCCCGCCGGGGCCAACGTCCTGACTTTC. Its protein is CASSLVPAGANVLTF. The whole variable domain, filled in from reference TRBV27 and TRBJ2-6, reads EAQVTQNPRYLITVTGKKLTVTCSQNMNHEYMSWYRQDPGLGLRQIYYSMNVEVTDKGDVPEGYKVSRKEKRNFPLILESPSPNQTSLYFCASSLVPAGANVLTFGAGSRLTVL.

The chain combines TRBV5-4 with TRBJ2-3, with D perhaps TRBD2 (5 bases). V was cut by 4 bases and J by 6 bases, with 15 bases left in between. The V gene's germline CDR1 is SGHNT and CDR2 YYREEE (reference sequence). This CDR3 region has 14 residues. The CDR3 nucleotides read TGTGCCAGCAGCCCCTTGTTGGGAGTGGATACGCAGTATTTT. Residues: CASSPLLGVDTQYF.

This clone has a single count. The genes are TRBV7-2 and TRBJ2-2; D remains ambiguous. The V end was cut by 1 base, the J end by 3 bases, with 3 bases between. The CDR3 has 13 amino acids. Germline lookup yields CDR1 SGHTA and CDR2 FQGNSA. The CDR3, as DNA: TGTGCCAGCAGCTTAGAGGACACCGGGGAGCTGTTTTTT. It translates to CASSLEDTGELFF.

CDR3 DNA: TGTGCCAGCAGTGAAGCGCTTGAGGGAACTGGAAACACCATATATTTT. Its translation is CASSEALEGTGNTIYF. This chain connects TRBV6-1 to TRBJ1-3; D is uncertain. V was shortened by 0 bases and J by 2 bases, with 11 bases between the two germline ends. Germline V gives CDR1 MNHNS, CDR2 SASEGT. The CDR3 is 16 amino acids.

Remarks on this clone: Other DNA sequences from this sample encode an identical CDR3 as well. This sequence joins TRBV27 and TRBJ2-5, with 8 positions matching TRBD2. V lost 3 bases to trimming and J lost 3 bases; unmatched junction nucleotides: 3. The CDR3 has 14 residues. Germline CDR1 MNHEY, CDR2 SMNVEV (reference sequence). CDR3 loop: CASSFIGGEETQYF. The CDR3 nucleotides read TGTGCCAGCAGTTTCATCGGGGGGGAAGAGACCCAGTACTTC.

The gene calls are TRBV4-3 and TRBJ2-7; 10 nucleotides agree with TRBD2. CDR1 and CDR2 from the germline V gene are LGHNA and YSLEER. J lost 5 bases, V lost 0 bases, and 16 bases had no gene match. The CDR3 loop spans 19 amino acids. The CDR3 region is CASSQEGRLAGVGLDEQYF. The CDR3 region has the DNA TGCGCCAGCAGCCAAGAAGGTCGTCTAGCGGGGGTGGGATTGGACGAGCAGTACTTC.

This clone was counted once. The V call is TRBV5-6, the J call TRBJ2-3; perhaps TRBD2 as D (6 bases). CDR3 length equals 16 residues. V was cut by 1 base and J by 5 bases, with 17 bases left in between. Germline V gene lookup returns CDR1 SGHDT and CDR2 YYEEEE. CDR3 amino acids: CASSLMGDGRGDTQYF. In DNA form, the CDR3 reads TGTGCCAGCAGCTTGATGGGTGACGGGAGAGGAGATACGCAGTATTTT.

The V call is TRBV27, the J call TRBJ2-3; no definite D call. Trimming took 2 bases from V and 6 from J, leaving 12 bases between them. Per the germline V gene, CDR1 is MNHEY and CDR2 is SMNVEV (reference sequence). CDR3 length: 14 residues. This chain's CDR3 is CASSLISDLDTQYF. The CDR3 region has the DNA TGTGCCAGCAGTTTAATCTCCGACCTCGATACGCAGTATTTT.

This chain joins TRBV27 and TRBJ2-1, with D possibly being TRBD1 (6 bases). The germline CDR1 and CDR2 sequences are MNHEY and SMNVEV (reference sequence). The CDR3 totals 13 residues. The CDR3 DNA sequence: TGTGCTTGTGGACAGAGCTCCTACAATGAGCAGTTCTTC. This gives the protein CACGQSSYNEQFF.

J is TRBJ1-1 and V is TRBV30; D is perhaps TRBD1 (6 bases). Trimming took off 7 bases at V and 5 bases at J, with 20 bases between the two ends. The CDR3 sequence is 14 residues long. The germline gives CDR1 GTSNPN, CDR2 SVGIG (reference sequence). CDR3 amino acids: CALEILKGGTEAFF. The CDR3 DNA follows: TGTGCCTTAGAAATCCTGAAGGGGGGGACTGAAGCTTTCTTT. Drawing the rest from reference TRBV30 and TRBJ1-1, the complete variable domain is SQTIHQWPATLVQPVGSPLSLECTVEGTSNPNLYWYRQAAGRGLQLLFYSVGIGQISSEVPQNLSASRPQDRQFILSSKKLLLSDSGFYLCALEILKGGTEAFFGQGTRLTVV.

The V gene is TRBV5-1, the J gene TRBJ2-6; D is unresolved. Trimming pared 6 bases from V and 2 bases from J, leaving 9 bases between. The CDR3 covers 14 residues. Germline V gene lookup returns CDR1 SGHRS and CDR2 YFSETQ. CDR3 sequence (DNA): TGCGCCAGCATGTGGTTCCCTGGGGCCAACGTCCTGACTTTC. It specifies CASMWFPGANVLTF.

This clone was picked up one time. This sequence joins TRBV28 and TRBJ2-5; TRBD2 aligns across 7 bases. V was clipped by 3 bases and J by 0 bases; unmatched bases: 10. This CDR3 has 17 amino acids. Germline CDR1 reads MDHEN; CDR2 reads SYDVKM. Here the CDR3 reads CASSFPSGSGYQETQYF. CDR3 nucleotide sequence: TGTGCCAGCAGTTTCCCCAGCGGTAGCGGGTACCAAGAGACCCAGTACTTC. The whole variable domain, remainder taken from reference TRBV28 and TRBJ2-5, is DVKVTQSSRYLVKRTGEKVFLECVQDMDHENMFWYRQDPGLGLRLIYFSYDVKMKEKGDIPEGYSVSREKKERFSLILESASTNQTSMYLCASSFPSGSGYQETQYFGPGTRLLVL.

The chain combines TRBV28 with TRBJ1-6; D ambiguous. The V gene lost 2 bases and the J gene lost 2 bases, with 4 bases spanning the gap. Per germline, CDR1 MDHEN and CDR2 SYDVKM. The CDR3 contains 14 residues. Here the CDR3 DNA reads TGTGCCAGCAGTTTAAGGGCCTATAATTCACCCCTCCACTTT. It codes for CASSLRAYNSPLHF.

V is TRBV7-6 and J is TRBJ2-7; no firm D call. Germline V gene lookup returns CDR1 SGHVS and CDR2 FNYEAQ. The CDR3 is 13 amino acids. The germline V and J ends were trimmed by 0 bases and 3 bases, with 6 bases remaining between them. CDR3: CASSLADGYEQYF. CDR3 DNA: TGTGCCAGCAGCTTAGCTGACGGCTACGAGCAGTACTTC.

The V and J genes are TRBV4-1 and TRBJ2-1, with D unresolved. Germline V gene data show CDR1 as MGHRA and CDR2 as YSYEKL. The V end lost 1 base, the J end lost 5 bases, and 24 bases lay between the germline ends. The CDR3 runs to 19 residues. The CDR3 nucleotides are TGCGCCAGCAGCCAAGTGCACTCCGCATTGGGTCGATCGGACAATGAGCAGTTCTTC. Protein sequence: CASSQVHSALGRSDNEQFF.

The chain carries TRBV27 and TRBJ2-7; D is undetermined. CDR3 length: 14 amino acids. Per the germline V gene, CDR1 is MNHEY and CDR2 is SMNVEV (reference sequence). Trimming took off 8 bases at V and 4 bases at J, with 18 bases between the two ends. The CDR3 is CASSSGPVGYEQYF. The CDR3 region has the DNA TGTGCCAGCTCTTCGGGCCCCGTAGGGTACGAGCAGTACTTC.

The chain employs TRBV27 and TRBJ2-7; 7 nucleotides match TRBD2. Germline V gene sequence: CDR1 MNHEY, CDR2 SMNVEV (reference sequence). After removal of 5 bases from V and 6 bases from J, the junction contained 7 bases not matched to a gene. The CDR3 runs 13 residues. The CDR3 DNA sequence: TGTGCCAGCAGTCCATCAGCTAGCGGCGAGCAGTACTTC. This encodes CASSPSASGEQYF.

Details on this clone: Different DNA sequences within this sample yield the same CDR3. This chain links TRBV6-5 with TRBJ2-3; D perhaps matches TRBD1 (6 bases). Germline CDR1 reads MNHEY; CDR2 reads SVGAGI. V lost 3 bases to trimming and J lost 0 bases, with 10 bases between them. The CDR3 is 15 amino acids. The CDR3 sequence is CASSYLRGSTDTQYF. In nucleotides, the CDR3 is TGTGCCAGCAGTTATCTCAGGGGAAGCACAGATACGCAGTATTTT.

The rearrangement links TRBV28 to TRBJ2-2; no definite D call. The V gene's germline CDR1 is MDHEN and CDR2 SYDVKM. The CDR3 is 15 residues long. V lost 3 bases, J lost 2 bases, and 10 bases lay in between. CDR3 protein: CASSLLQINTGELFF. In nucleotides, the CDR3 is TGTGCCAGCAGTTTGTTACAGATCAACACCGGGGAGCTGTTTTTT.

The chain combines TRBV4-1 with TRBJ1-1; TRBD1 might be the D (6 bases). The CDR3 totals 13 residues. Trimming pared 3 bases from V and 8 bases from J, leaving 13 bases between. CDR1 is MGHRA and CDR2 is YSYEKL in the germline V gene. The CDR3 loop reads CASSHKRGAEAFF. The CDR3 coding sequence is TGCGCCAGCAGCCATAAGAGGGGGGCGGAAGCTTTCTTT.